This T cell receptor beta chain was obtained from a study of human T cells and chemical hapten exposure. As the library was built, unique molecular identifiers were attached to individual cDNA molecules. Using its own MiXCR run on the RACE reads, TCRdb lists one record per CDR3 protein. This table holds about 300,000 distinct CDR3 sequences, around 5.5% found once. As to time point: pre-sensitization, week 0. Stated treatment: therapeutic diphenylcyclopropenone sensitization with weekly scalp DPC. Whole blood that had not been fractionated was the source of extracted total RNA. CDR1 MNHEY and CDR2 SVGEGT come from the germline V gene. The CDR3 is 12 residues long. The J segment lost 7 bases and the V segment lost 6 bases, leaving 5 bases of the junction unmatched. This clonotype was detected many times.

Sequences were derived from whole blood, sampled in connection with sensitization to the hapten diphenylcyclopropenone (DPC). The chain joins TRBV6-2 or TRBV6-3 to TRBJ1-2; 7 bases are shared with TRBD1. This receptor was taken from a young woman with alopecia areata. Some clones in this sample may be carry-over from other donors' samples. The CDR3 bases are TGTGCCAGCAGCTTACAGGGGAGTGGCTACACCTTC. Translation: CASSLQGSGYTF.